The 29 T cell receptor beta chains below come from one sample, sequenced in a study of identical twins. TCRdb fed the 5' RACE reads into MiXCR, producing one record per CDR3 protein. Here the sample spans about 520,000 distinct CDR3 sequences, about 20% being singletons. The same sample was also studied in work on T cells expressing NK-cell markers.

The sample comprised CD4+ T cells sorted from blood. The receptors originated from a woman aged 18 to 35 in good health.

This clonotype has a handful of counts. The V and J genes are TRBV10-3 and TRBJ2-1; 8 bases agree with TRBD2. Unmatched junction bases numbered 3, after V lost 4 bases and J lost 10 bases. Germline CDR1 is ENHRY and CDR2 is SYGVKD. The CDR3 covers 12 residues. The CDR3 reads CAISAGGGEQFF. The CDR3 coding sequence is TGTGCCATCAGTGCCGGCGGGGGGGAGCAGTTCTTC.

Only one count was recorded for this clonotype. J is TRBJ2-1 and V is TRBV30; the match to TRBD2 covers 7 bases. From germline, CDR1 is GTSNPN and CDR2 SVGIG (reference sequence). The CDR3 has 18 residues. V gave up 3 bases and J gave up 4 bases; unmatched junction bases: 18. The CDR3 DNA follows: TGTGCCTGGAGCATTGGCTTGGGAGCGGGGACGTATTACAATGAGCAGTTCTTC. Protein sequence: CAWSIGLGAGTYYNEQFF.

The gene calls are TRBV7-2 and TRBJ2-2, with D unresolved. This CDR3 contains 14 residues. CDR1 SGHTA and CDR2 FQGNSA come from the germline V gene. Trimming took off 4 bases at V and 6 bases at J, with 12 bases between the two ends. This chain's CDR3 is CASSSLGSAGELFF. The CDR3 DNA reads TGTGCCAGCAGCTCATTGGGTTCCGCCGGGGAGCTGTTTTTT.

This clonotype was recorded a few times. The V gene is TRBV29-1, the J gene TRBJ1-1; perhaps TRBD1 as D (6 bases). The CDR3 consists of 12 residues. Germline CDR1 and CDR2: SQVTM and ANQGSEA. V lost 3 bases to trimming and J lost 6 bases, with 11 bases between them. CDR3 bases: TGCAGCGTTGAGGTTAGGGGGGCTGAAGCTTTCTTT. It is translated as CSVEVRGAEAFF.

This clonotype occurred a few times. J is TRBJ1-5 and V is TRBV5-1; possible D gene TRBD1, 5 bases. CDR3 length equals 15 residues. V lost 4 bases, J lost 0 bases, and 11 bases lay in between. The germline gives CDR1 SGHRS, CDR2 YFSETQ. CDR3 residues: CASSPDSYSNQPQHF. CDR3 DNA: TGCGCCAGCAGCCCTGACAGTTATAGCAATCAGCCCCAGCATTTT. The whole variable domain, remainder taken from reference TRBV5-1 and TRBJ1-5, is KAGVTQTPRYLIKTRGQQVTLSCSPISGHRSVSWYQQTPGQGLQFLFEYFSETQRNKGNFPGRFSGRQFSNSRSEMNVSTLELGDSALYLCASSPDSYSNQPQHFGDGTRLSIL.

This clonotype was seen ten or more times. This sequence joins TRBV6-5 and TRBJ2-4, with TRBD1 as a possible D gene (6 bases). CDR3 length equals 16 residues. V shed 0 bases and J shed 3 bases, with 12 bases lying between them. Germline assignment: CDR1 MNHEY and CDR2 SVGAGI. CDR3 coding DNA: TGTGCCAGCAGTTACTCGTGGGACACCAGCAAAAACATTCAGTACTTC. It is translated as CASSYSWDTSKNIQYF.

The DNA for the CDR3 is TGCGCCAGCAGCCAAGACCCAGGAAACTACAATGAGCAGTTCTTC. Amino acids: CASSQDPGNYNEQFF. V usage is TRBV4-1 and J usage is TRBJ2-1; D gene uncertain. Trimming pared 0 bases from V and 3 bases from J, leaving 9 bases between. There are 15 residues in the CDR3. Germline V gene sequence: CDR1 MGHRA, CDR2 YSYEKL.

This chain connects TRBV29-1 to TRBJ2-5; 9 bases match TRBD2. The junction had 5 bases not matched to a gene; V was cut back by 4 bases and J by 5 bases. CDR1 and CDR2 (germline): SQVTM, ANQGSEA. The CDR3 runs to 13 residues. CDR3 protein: CSVVRGGRETQYF. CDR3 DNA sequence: TGCAGCGTTGTGCGGGGGGGCCGGGAGACCCAGTACTTC.

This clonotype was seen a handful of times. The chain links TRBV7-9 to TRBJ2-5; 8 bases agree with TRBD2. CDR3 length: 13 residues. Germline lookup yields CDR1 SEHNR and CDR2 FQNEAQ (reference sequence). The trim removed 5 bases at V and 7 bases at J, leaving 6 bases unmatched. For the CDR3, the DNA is TGTGCCAGCAGCGTGGGACTAGTGGGGACCCAGTACTTC. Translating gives CASSVGLVGTQYF.

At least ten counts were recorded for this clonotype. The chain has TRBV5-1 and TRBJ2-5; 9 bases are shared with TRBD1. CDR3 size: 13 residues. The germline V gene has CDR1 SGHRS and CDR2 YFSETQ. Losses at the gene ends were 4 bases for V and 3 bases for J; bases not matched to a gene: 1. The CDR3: CASSRTGEETQYF. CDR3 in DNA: TGCGCCAGCAGCCGGACAGGGGAAGAGACCCAGTACTTC.

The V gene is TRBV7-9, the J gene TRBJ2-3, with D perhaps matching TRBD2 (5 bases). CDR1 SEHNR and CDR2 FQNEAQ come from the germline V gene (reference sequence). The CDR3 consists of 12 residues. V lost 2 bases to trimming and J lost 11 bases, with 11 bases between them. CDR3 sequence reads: CASSLREGLQYF. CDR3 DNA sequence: TGTGCCAGCAGCTTAAGAGAGGGTCTGCAGTATTTT.

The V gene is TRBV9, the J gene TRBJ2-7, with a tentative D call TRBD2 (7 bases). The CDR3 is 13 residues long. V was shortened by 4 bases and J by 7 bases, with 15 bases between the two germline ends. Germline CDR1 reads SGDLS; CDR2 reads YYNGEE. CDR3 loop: CASSRRGADEQYF. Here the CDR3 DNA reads TGTGCCAGCAGCCGCCGGGGGGCGGATGAGCAGTACTTC.

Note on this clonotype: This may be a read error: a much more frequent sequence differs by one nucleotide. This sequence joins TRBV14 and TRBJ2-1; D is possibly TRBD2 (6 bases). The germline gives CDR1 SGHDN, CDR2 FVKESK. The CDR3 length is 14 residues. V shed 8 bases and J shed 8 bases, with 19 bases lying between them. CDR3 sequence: CASGPKTRLDEQFF. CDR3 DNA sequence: TGTGCCAGCGGCCCTAAGACTAGGTTGGATGAGCAGTTCTTC.

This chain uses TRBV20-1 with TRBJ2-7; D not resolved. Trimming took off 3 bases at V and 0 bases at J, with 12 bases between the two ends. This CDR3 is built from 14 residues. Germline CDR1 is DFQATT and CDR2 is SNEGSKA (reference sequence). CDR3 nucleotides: TGCAGTGCTAGGGTCTTGTCGGACTCCTACGAGCAGTACTTC. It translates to CSARVLSDSYEQYF.

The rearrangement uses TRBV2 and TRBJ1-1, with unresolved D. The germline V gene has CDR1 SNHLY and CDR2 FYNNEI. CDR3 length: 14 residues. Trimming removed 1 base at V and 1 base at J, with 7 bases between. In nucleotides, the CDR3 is TGTGCCAGCAGTGAAGGGCGGCAGAACACTGAAGCTTTCTTT. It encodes CASSEGRQNTEAFF.

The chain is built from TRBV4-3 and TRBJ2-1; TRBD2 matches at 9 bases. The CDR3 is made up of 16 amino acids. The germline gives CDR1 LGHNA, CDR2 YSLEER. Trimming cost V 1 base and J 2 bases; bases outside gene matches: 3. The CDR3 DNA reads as TGCGCCAGCAGCCAAGTGACTAGCGGAACCTACAATGAGCAGTTCTTC. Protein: CASSQVTSGTYNEQFF.

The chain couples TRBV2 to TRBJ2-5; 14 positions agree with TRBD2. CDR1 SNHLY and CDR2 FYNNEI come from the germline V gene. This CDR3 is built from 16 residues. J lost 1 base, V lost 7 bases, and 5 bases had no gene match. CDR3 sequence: CASTRTSGGPQETQYF. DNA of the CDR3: TGTGCCAGCACGAGGACTAGCGGGGGGCCCCAAGAGACCCAGTACTTC.

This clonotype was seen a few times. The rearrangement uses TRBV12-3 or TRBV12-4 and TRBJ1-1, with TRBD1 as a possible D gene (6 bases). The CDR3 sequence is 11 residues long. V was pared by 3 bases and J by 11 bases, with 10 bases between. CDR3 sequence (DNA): TGTGCCAGCAGTTTGAGGGGGTTTGCTTTCTTT. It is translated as CASSLRGFAFF.

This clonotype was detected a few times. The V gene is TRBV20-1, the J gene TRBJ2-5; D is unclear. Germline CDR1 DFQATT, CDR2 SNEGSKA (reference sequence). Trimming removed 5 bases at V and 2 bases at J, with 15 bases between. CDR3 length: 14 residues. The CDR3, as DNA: TGCAGTGCTCCTCCGGGCACGGTGCAAGAGACCCAGTACTTC. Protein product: CSAPPGTVQETQYF.

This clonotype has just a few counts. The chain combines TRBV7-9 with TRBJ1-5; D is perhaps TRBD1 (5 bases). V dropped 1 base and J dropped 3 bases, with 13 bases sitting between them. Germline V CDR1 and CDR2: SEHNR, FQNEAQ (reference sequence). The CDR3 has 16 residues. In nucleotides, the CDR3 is TGTGCCAGCAGCTTAGGTTCTAGAGGGGACAATCAGCCCCAGCATTTT. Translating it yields CASSLGSRGDNQPQHF. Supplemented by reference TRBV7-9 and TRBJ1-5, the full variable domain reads DTGVSQNPRHKITKRGQNVTFRCDPISEHNRLYWYRQTLGQGPEFLTYFQNEAQLEKSRLLSDRFSAERPKGSFSTLEIQRTEQGDSAMYLCASSLGSRGDNQPQHFGDGTRLSIL.

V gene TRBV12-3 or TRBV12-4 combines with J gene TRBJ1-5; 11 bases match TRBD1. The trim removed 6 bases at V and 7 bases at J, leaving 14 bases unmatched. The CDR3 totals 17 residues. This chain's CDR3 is CASRRGTGGLRGQPQHF. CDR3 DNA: TGTGCCAGCAGGAGGGGGACAGGGGGTTTGAGAGGGCAGCCCCAGCATTTT.

This chain's CDR3 is CASSFPTSGSSTDTQYF. In DNA form, the CDR3 reads TGTGCCAGCAGCTTCCCGACTAGCGGGTCCAGCACAGATACGCAGTATTTT. This sequence joins TRBV7-2 and TRBJ2-3; 10 bases line up with TRBD2. J was trimmed by 0 bases and V by 3 bases; bases with no gene match: 6. From germline, CDR1 is SGHTA and CDR2 FQGNSA. This CDR3 is 17 amino acids long. The full variable domain, rest sourced from reference TRBV7-2 and TRBJ2-3, is GAGVSQSPSNKVTEKGKDVELRCDPISGHTALYWYRQSLGQGLEFLIYFQGNSAPDKSGLPSDRFSAERTGGSVSTLTIQRTQQEDSAVYLCASSFPTSGSSTDTQYFGPGTRLTVL.

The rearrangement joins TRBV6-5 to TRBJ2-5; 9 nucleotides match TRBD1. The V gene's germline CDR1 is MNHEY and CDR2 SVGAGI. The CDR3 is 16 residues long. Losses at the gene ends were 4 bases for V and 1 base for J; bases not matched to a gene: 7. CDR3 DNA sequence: TGTGCCAGCAGTTCTAACAGGGGGCCTTCCCAAGAGACCCAGTACTTC. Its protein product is CASSSNRGPSQETQYF.

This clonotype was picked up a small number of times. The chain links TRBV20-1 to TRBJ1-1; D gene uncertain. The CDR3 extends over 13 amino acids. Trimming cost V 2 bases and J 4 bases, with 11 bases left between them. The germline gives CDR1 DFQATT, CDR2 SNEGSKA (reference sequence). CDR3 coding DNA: TGCAGTGCTAGAAAGGGCGATGGCACTGAAGCTTTCTTT. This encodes CSARKGDGTEAFF.

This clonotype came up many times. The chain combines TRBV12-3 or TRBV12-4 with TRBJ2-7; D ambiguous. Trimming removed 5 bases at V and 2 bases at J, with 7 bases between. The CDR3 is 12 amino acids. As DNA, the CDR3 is TGTGCCAGCAGTCCCGGCCCCTACGAGCAGTACTTC. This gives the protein CASSPGPYEQYF.

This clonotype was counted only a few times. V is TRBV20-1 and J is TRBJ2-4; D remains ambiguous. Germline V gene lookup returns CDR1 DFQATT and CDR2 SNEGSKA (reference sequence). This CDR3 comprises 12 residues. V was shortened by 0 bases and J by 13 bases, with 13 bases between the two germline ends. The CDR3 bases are TGCAGTGCTAGAGATTGGGAACCCGGACAGTACTTC. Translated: CSARDWEPGQYF.

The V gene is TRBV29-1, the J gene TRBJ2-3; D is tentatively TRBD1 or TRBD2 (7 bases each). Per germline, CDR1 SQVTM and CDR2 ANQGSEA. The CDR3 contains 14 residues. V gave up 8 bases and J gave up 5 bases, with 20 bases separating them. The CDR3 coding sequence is TGCAGCATCCTGACAGGGTCTAGCGGAGATACGCAGTATTTT. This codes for CSILTGSSGDTQYF.

CDR3 in DNA: TGTGCCAGCACCATTTCAGGGGAGACCCAGTACTTC. It translates to CASTISGETQYF. The rearrangement uses TRBV12-3 or TRBV12-4 and TRBJ2-5; D is possibly TRBD1 (5 bases). Trimming removed 7 bases at V and 5 bases at J, with 11 bases between. This CDR3 spans 12 amino acids.

The CDR3 coding sequence is TGTGCCAGCCAGAAGACAGGTTCGGGAAACACCATATATTTT. Protein sequence: CASQKTGSGNTIYF. The gene calls are TRBV19 and TRBJ1-3, with D tentatively TRBD1 (6 bases). The V end lost 9 bases, the J end lost 4 bases, and 16 bases lay between the germline ends. CDR3 length: 14 amino acids. Germline V gene sequence: CDR1 LNHDA, CDR2 SQIVND (reference sequence).